This TCR beta chain came from a study of blood T cell repertoires in COVID-19. Across the study: In each case, the material was cDNA or gDNA derived from T cells, B-cell-depleted T cells, or PBMCs.

Assay: immunoSEQ multiplex PCR; the TCRdb copy retains only in-frame clones and omits some. The sample has over 65,000 clones; 82% are singletons. This receptor was identified in a man at least 80 years old with active COVID-19. The sample taken for sequencing was peripheral blood.

The CDR3 loop reads CASSSTGSGTEAFF. For the CDR3, the DNA is TGTGCCAGCAGTTCCACAGGGTCAGGCACTGAAGCTTTCTTT. The V gene is TRBV28, the J gene TRBJ1-1, with D possibly being TRBD1 (6 bases). V lost 4 bases, J lost 4 bases, and 13 bases lay in between. CDR1 MDHEN and CDR2 SYDVKM come from the germline V gene. The CDR3 consists of 14 residues.